This TCR beta chain stems from a study of cytomegalovirus exposure and HLA in healthy donors. The donors were in the roughly 130-subject validation cohort, distinct from the roughly 670-subject first cohort. Study-level points and caveats: The majority of TCR sequences were rare, yet some public TCRs appeared in many donors. Three of the chains that were CMV-associated were confirmed in vitro to be specific for CMV antigens.

Profiling relied on immunoSEQ multiplex PCR, and the TCRdb table lists in-frame clones only, not all of them. The sample records about 240,000 clones, around 86% being singletons. The length of the CDR3 is 17 residues. Germline V gene sequence: CDR1 SGHAT, CDR2 FQDESV (reference sequence). V gave up 2 bases and J gave up 0 bases, with 14 bases separating them. Concerning this clone: Its antigen is still unknown.

The sequence was obtained from a woman aged 25-40 years in good health and CMV-seropositive. The chain has TRBV11-1 and TRBJ1-3; tentative D call: TRBD1 (6 bases). Specimen: PBMCs. The chain's CDR3 is CASSLNEWTDSGNTIYF. The CDR3 DNA is TGTGCCAGCAGCTTAAACGAATGGACAGACTCTGGAAACACCATATATTTT.